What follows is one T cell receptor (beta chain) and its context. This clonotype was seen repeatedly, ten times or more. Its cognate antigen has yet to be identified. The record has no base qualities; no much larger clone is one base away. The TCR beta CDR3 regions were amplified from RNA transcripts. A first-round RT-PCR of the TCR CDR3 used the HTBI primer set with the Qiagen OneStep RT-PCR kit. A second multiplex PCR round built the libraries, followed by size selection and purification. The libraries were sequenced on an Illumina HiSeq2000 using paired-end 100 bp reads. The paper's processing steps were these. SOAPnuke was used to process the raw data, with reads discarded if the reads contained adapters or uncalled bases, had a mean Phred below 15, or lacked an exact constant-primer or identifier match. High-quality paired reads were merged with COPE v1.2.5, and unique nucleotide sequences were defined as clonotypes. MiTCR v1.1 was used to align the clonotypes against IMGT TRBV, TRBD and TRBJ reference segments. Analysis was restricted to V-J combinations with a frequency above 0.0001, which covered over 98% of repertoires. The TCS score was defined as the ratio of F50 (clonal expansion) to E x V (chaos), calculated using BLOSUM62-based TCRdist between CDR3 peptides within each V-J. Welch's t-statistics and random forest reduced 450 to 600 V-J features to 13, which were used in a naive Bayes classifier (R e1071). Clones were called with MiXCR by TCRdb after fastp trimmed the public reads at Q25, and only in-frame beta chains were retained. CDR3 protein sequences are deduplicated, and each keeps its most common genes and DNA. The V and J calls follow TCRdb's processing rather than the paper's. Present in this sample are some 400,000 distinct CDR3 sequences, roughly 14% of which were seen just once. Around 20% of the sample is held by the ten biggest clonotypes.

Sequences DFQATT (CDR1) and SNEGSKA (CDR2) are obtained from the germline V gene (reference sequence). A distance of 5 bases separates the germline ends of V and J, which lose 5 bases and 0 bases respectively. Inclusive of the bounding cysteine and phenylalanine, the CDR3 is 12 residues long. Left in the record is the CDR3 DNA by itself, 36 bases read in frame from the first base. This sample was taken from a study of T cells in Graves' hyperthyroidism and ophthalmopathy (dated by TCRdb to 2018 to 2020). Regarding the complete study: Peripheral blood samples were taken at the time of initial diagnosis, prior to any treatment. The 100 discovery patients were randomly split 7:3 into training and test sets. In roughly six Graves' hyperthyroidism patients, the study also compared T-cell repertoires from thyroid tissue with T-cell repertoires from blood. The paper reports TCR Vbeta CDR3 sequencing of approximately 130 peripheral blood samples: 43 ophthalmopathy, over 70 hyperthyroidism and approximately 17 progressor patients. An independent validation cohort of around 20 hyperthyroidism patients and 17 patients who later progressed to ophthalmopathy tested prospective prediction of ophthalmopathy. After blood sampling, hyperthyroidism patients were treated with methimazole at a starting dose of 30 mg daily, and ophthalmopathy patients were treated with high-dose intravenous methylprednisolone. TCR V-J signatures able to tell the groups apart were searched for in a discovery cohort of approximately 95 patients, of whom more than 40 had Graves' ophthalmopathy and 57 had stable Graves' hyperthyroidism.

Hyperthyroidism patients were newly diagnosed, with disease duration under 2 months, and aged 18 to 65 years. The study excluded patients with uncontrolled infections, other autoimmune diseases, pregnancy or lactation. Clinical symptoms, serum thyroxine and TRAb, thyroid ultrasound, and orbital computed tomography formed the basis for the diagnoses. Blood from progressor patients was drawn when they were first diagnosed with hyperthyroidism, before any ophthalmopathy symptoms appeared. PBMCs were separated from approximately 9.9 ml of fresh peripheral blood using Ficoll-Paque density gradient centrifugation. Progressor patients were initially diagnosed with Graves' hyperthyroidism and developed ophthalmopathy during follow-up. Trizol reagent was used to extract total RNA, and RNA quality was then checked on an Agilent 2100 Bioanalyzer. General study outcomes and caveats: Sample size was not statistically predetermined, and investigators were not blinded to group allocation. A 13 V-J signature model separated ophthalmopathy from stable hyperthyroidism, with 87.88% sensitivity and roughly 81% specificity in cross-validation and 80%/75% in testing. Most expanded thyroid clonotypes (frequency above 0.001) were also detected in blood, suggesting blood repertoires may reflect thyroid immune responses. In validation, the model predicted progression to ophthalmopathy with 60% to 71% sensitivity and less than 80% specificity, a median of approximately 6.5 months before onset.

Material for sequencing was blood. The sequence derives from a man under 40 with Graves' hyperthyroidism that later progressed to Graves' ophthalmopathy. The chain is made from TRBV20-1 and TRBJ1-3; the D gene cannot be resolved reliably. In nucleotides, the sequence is TGCAGTGCTGGGATCTCTGGAAACACCATATATTTT. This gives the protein CSAGISGNTIYF.